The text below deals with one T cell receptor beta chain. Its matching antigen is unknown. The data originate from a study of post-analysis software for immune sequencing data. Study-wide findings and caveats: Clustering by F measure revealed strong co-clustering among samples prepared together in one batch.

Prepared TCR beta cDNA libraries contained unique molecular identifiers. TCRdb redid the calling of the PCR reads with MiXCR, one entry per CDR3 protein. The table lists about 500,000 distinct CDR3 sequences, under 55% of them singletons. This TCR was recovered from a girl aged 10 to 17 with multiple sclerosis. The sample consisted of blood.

The CDR3 spells CASSLDGAAVQETQFF. CDR3 nucleotide sequence: TGCGCCAGCAGCCTGGACGGAGCAGCGGTACAAGAGACCCAGTTCTTC. The genes are TRBV4-1 and TRBJ2-5; D may be TRBD2 (5 bases). The J call is in doubt because the DNA end fits TRBJ2-1 better. The CDR3 runs 16 residues. Germline lookup yields CDR1 MGHRA and CDR2 YSYEKL.